The T cell receptor (beta chain) described here comes from a study of blood T cell repertoires in COVID-19. Assay: immunoSEQ multiplex PCR; the TCRdb copy retains only in-frame clones and omits some. The data show a few hundred thousand clones, with 86% seen just once and over 7.5% held by the top ten. The receptor was derived from a middle-aged man who had recovered from COVID-19. The sample taken for sequencing was peripheral blood.

CDR3 in DNA: TGTGCCAGCAGTCCCCGGGACACCCATCGCGATGAGCAGTTCTTC. Protein product: CASSPRDTHRDEQFF. The chain has TRBV6-2 or TRBV6-3 and TRBJ2-1; weak D call: TRBD1 (6 bases). Germline CDR1 MNHEY, CDR2 SVGEGT. Trimming pared 5 bases from V and 8 bases from J, leaving 19 bases between. This CDR3 is 15 amino acids long.